One sample yielded the 9 T cell receptor beta chains listed below, sequenced in a study of a mutant IDH1 vaccine in newly diagnosed glioma. Time point: baseline, week 1 (first vaccination visit). Treatment defined: pre-vaccination baseline after standard-of-care therapy. The repertoire was sequenced with immunoSEQ multiplex PCR; TCRdb's copy has only in-frame clones and lacks some. The repertoire includes around 82,000 clones, more than 65% of them detected once, and around 5.2% sits in the top ten. The sequences come from PBMCs, collected from a glioma patient treated with radiotherapy, temozolomide or both. Receptor source: a man aged 40-55 years with glioma. Some clones in this sample may be carry-over from other donors' samples.

The chain employs TRBV7-9 and TRBJ1-1; 7 bases align to TRBD1. Germline values: CDR1 SEHNR, CDR2 FQNEAQ (reference sequence). This CDR3 is built from 13 residues. V gave up 7 bases and J gave up 1 base; unmatched junction bases: 3. CDR3: CASMGQTNTEAFF. As DNA, the CDR3 is TGTGCCAGCATGGGACAGACGAACACTGAAGCTTTCTTT.

This chain joins TRBV21-1 and TRBJ1-5; TRBD1 is taken as the D call from the table, unchecked against the DNA. TRBV21-1 is noted as a pseudogene. The CDR3 is 15 amino acids. CDR3 bases: TGTGCCAGCAGCGCCCCGACAGATTTGAGCCAGCCCCAGCATTTT. It codes for CASSAPTDLSQPQHF.

The chain carries TRBV5-1 and TRBJ2-5, with TRBD2 as a possible D gene (5 bases). From germline, CDR1 is SGHRS and CDR2 YFSETQ. The CDR3 contains 14 residues. Trimming took off 0 bases at V and 5 bases at J, with 11 bases between the two ends. CDR3 loop: CASSLGSGFETQYF. CDR3 DNA: TGCGCCAGCAGCTTGGGTTCGGGGTTCGAGACCCAGTACTTC.

This sequence joins TRBV5-1 and TRBJ2-5; D gene uncertain. This CDR3 has 14 residues. Germline-derived CDR1 and CDR2 are SGHRS and YFSETQ. V was trimmed by 2 bases and J by 4 bases, leaving 12 bases between them. CDR3 sequence: CASSLRGTRETQYF. DNA for the CDR3: TGCGCCAGCAGCTTAAGAGGAACGAGAGAGACCCAGTACTTC.

This sequence joins TRBV6-6 and TRBJ1-2; 7 positions match TRBD1. Per the germline V gene, CDR1 is MNHNY and CDR2 is SVGAGI (reference sequence). J was trimmed by 4 bases and V by 4 bases; bases with no gene match: 9. This CDR3 has 15 residues. The CDR3 region is CASSSGVGGGYGYTF. The CDR3 DNA is TGTGCCAGCAGTTCCGGAGTAGGGGGCGGCTATGGCTACACCTTC.

CDR3: CASSPTDSNQPQHF. CDR3 bases: TGCGCCAGCAGCCCAACGGACAGCAATCAGCCCCAGCATTTT. This rearrangement joins TRBV4-1 to TRBJ1-5; D remains ambiguous. V lost 4 bases, J lost 1 base, and 8 bases lay in between. This CDR3 has 14 residues. Germline V CDR1 and CDR2: MGHRA, YSYEKL.

This chain joins TRBV6-6 and TRBJ1-1, with D unclear. The CDR3 runs 13 residues. With 8 bases removed from V and 1 base from J, the gap between germline ends came to 11 bases. Germline V CDR1 and CDR2: MNHNY, SVGAGI (reference sequence). CDR3: CASGPTENTEAFF. The CDR3 DNA is TGTGCCAGCGGGCCAACAGAGAACACTGAAGCTTTCTTT.

The rearrangement links TRBV2 to TRBJ2-3, with 7 nucleotides matching TRBD2. V was clipped by 8 bases and J by 1 base; unmatched bases: 12. Looked up from germline, CDR1 is SNHLY and CDR2 is FYNNEI. The CDR3 length is 16 residues. CDR3 sequence (DNA): TGTGCCAGCCCACGACGAGATGCGGGAGGCACAGATACGCAGTATTTT. Translated: CASPRRDAGGTDTQYF.

This chain connects TRBV19 to TRBJ1-1, with D tentatively TRBD1 (5 bases). Between the trimmed V and J ends, which lost 3 bases and 5 bases, there was a span of 13 bases. The CDR3 covers 14 residues. CDR1 is LNHDA and CDR2 is SQIVND in the germline V gene (reference sequence). The CDR3 loop is CASSINGARTEAFF. The CDR3 bases are TGTGCCAGTAGTATCAATGGGGCGAGGACTGAAGCTTTCTTT.